Ten or more counts support the clone carrying this TCR beta chain. Its antigen remains unknown. Samples came from axillary lymph nodes draining the breast cancer. The data are from a study of breast tumors, draining lymph nodes, adjacent tissues. Study-wide findings and caveats: Data fit most tumor T cells coming from lymph node, expanding in tumor. That most tumor T cells come from lymph nodes remained unproven.

TCRdb re-derived calls from the multiplex PCR reads in MiXCR, one entry per CDR3 protein. Seen here are over 100,000 distinct CDR3 sequences, 20% to 25% observed once, and the top ten hold just over 2.5%. The CDR3 is made up of 16 amino acids. In germline, CDR1 is SGHNT, CDR2 YYREEE (reference sequence). V was clipped by 3 bases and J by 7 bases; unmatched bases: 11. The origin of this receptor is a female donor with breast cancer. Some clones in this sample may be carry-over from other donors' samples. The sample consisted of axillary lymph node tissue. The V and J genes are TRBV5-4 and TRBJ2-5, with TRBD2 identical over 11 bases. For the CDR3, the DNA is TGTGCCAGCAGCTACGGGACTAGCGGAGACCGGGGGACCCAGTACTTC. Translated: CASSYGTSGDRGTQYF.